These 12 T cell receptor beta chains were all obtained from the same sample, sequenced in a study of shared clonotypes between healthy human individuals (dated by TCRdb to the early 2020s). Receptors were amplified or captured by the immunoSEQ multiplex PCR assay. The source is immuneACCESS, and TCRdb retained only in-frame sequences with V and J called. Part of the clones is not carried over; for the studies checked, unresolved V genes explain less than half of this, and the remainder is unexplained. The sample table holds over 950,000 clones, of which approximately 75% were seen once. The top ten clones comprise 0.89% of the sample. The specimen sequenced was memory CD4+ T cells from PBMCs. The label giving this sample's cell subset or site can be read as: CD45RA-negative fraction. Every receptor here comes from a man between 18 and 29 years old in good health. Some clones in this sample may be carry-over from other donors' samples.

The V call is TRBV27, the J call TRBJ2-7; tentatively, D is TRBD1 or TRBD2 (5 bases each). V lost 5 bases and J 6 bases, leaving 17 bases between the germline ends. The CDR3 is 14 amino acids. Per germline, CDR1 MNHEY and CDR2 SMNVEV (reference sequence). The CDR3 sequence: CASSAGVGASEQYF. DNA for the CDR3: TGTGCCAGCAGTGCCGGCGTCGGGGCCTCCGAGCAGTACTTC.

This clone was recorded a few times. The chain joins TRBV11-2 to TRBJ1-1, with 9 bases identical to TRBD1. This CDR3 region has 16 residues. The trim removed 1 base at V and 2 bases at J, leaving 5 bases unmatched. Germline V gene sequence: CDR1 SGHAT, CDR2 FQNNGV. Written as DNA, the CDR3 is TGTGCCAGCAGCTTAGCCCTGGGACAGGGCAACACTGAAGCTTTCTTT. This translates into CASSLALGQGNTEAFF.

The rearrangement uses TRBV7-9 and TRBJ2-5, with unresolved D. The CDR3 is 13 amino acids. V gave up 5 bases and J gave up 5 bases, with 12 bases separating them. Germline lookup yields CDR1 SEHNR and CDR2 FQNEAQ (reference sequence). CDR3: CASSASAAETQYF. CDR3 nucleotide sequence: TGTGCCAGCAGCGCTTCGGCCGCGGAGACCCAGTACTTC. Drawing the rest from reference TRBV7-9 and TRBJ2-5, the complete variable domain is DTGVSQNPRHKITKRGQNVTFRCDPISEHNRLYWYRQTLGQGPEFLTYFQNEAQLEKSRLLSDRFSAERPKGSFSTLEIQRTEQGDSAMYLCASSASAAETQYFGPGTRLLVL.

This clone was seen a handful of times. This sequence joins TRBV7-3 and TRBJ2-1, with D unresolved. Germline CDR1 reads SGHTA; CDR2 reads FQGTGA. The CDR3 spans 13 residues. V lost 1 base and J lost 8, with 9 bases in between. The CDR3 reads CASSLNTRDEQFF. In DNA form, the CDR3 reads TGTGCCAGCAGCTTAAACACACGGGATGAGCAGTTCTTC.

J is TRBJ1-5 and V is TRBV19; D is perhaps TRBD1 (5 bases). This CDR3 region has 14 residues. Germline CDR1 is LNHDA and CDR2 is SQIVND (reference sequence). Trimming took 2 bases from V and 7 from J, leaving 12 bases between them. In nucleotides, the CDR3 is TGTGCCAGTAGTATATGGGGGTCGGGGCAGCCCCAGCATTTT. The encoded protein is CASSIWGSGQPQHF.

For the CDR3, the DNA is TGCGCCAGCAGCCAAATAGACCTAGTCTCCTACAATGAGCAGTTCTTC. As protein: CASSQIDLVSYNEQFF. V usage is TRBV4-1 and J usage is TRBJ2-1; D gene ambiguous. V lost 2 bases and J 0 bases, leaving 11 bases between the germline ends. The CDR3 runs to 16 residues. Germline V gene data show CDR1 as MGHRA and CDR2 as YSYEKL.

The sample holds a few counts of this clone. This chain uses TRBV30 with TRBJ1-2, with no clear D. The CDR3 contains 11 residues. V lost 7 bases, J lost 5 bases, and 11 bases lay in between. Looked up from germline, CDR1 is GTSNPN and CDR2 is SVGIG (reference sequence). In DNA, the CDR3 is TGTGCCTTCCGGCGGGGTTATGGCTACACCTTC. The encoded protein is CAFRRGYGYTF.

The rearrangement uses TRBV7-6 and TRBJ1-5; D ambiguous. Trimming took 4 bases from V and 0 from J, leaving 13 bases between them. This CDR3 has 16 amino acids. Germline CDR1 reads SGHVS; CDR2 reads FNYEAQ. The CDR3 protein is CASSSLPRGSNQPQHF. The CDR3 DNA sequence: TGTGCCAGCAGCTCACTGCCTCGGGGTAGCAATCAGCCCCAGCATTTT.

This clone was seen only a few times. V and J are TRBV14 and TRBJ1-2; weak D call: TRBD1 (5 bases). There are 13 residues in the CDR3. In germline, CDR1 is SGHDN, CDR2 FVKESK. V was trimmed by 4 bases and J by 4 bases, leaving 10 bases between them. CDR3 sequence: CASSLGGAYGYTF. CDR3 nucleotide sequence: TGTGCCAGCAGCCTTGGGGGAGCCTATGGCTACACCTTC.

CDR3 DNA sequence: TGTGCCAGCAGCTTTGGGCAGGGGGCGCGTGAGCAGTTCTTC. Translated: CASSFGQGAREQFF. The chain links TRBV7-2 to TRBJ2-1; 8 bases agree with TRBD1. This CDR3 region has 14 residues. The trim removed 3 bases at V and 9 bases at J, leaving 7 bases unmatched. Germline CDR1 reads SGHTA; CDR2 reads FQGNSA.

The CDR3 sequence: CASTLSRTGSNYGYTF. The CDR3 coding sequence is TGTGCCAGCACTCTTAGTAGGACAGGGAGTAACTATGGCTACACCTTC. This chain joins TRBV7-8 and TRBJ1-2; 8 nucleotides line up with TRBD1. CDR3 length equals 16 residues. The germline V gene encodes CDR1 SGHVS and CDR2 FQNEAQ. V trimming: 7 bases; J trimming: 1 base; junction bases outside the gene matches: 11.

As regards this clone: This may be a read error, as it is one base from a much larger clone. This CDR3 is also generated by other DNA sequences in the sample. The chain's CDR3 is CASSLYNEQFF. CDR3 sequence (DNA): TGTGCCAGCAGCTTGTACAATGAGCAGTTCTTC. J is TRBJ2-1 and V is TRBV5-6, with no clear D. Germline CDR1 SGHDT, CDR2 YYEEEE. V lost 1 base, J lost 4 bases, and 0 bases lay in between. There are 11 residues in the CDR3. The variable domain in full, completed from reference TRBV5-6 and TRBJ2-1, reads DAGVTQSPTHLIKTRGQQVTLRCSPKSGHDTVSWYQQALGQGPQFIFQYYEEEERQRGNFPDRFSGHQFPNYSSELNVNALLLGDSALYLCASSLYNEQFFGPGTRLTVL.